The 10 T cell receptor beta chains presented below share a single source sample, sequenced in a study of T cell responses to AZD1222 COVID-19 vaccine (dated by TCRdb to the early 2020s). Libraries came from the immunoSEQ multiplex PCR assay. What TCRdb holds here is the immuneACCESS table cut down to in-frame rearrangements. Part of the clones is not present; checked against another copy, under half of the missing clones reflect an unresolved V gene, and the others are unexplained. The sample table holds tens of thousands of clones, of which about four fifths were seen once. 20% to 30% of the sample comes from the top ten. According to the study, the label for this sample's time point signals: about 28 days (+/-7) after the second vaccine dose. The material sequenced was peripheral blood, taken 28 days after the second AZD1222 dose. These receptors all stem from an adult who received the AZD1222 COVID-19 vaccine.

V and J are TRBV6-5 and TRBJ2-2, with D uncertain. The V gene lost 3 bases and the J gene lost 2 bases, with 13 bases spanning the gap. The CDR3 runs 16 residues. Germline lookup yields CDR1 MNHEY and CDR2 SVGAGI. CDR3 residues: CASSYAVPPNTGELFF. The CDR3 DNA sequence: TGTGCCAGCAGTTATGCCGTACCTCCTAACACCGGGGAGCTGTTTTTT.

The chain combines TRBV28 with TRBJ2-4; D is possibly TRBD2 (5 bases). This CDR3 has 18 residues. CDR1 and CDR2 from the germline V gene are MDHEN and SYDVKM. Trimming took off 6 bases at V and 0 bases at J, with 21 bases between the two ends. The DNA for the CDR3 is TGTGCCAGCAGGTACGGGATGGCAGGAGCTGTAGCCAAAAACATTCAGTACTTC. It codes for CASRYGMAGAVAKNIQYF. The complete variable domain, with remaining parts taken from reference TRBV28 and TRBJ2-4, reads DVKVTQSSRYLVKRTGEKVFLECVQDMDHENMFWYRQDPGLGLRLIYFSYDVKMKEKGDIPEGYSVSREKKERFSLILESASTNQTSMYLCASRYGMAGAVAKNIQYFGAGTRLSVL.

This clone was found a few times. This chain connects TRBV4-3 to TRBJ1-1, with D unclear. The CDR3 loop spans 16 amino acids. From germline, CDR1 is LGHNA and CDR2 YSLEER. V was clipped by 0 bases and J by 3 bases, with 14 bases between them. The CDR3 sequence is CASSQDWRLLDTEAFF. DNA for the CDR3: TGCGCCAGCAGCCAAGATTGGCGGCTGTTGGACACTGAAGCTTTCTTT.

The CDR3 sequence is CASRTGANNSPLHF. The CDR3 DNA reads TGTGCCAGCAGGACAGGGGCCAATAATTCACCCCTCCACTTT. The chain has TRBV2 and TRBJ1-6; 8 nucleotides agree with TRBD1. Germline V lookup: CDR1 SNHLY, CDR2 FYNNEI. CDR3 length: 14 amino acids. The V segment lost 6 bases and the J segment 5 bases; nucleotides outside the gene matches: 3.

This chain links TRBV6-5 with TRBJ1-6, with D unresolved. The length of the CDR3 is 11 residues. Germline V gene lookup returns CDR1 MNHEY and CDR2 SVGAGI. V lost 7 bases, J lost 14 bases, and 12 bases lay in between. The CDR3 bases are TGTGCCAGCAAGGACGGGCCCACCCTCCACTTT. The encoded protein is CASKDGPTLHF.

This clone was seen just once. The V call is TRBV5-6, the J call TRBJ1-1; 9 bases line up with TRBD1. Trimming at V came to 5 bases and at J to 4 bases, leaving 0 bases not matched to a gene. This CDR3 region has 12 residues. Per germline, CDR1 SGHDT and CDR2 YYEEEE. CDR3 DNA: TGTGCCAGCAGGGACAGGGGCACTGAAGCTTTCTTT. It specifies CASRDRGTEAFF. Looking up the rest from reference TRBV5-6 and TRBJ1-1 gives the full variable domain: DAGVTQSPTHLIKTRGQQVTLRCSPKSGHDTVSWYQQALGQGPQFIFQYYEEEERQRGNFPDRFSGHQFPNYSSELNVNALLLGDSALYLCASRDRGTEAFFGQGTRLTVV.

This chain joins TRBV18 and TRBJ2-1; a weak D match, TRBD1 (5 bases). Germline V gene lookup returns CDR1 KGHSH and CDR2 LQKENI. The CDR3 is 16 amino acids. V was cut by 5 bases and J by 1 base, with 15 bases left in between. The CDR3, as DNA: TGTGCCAGCTCAACCAATCCCCCAGGGTCCTACAATGAGCAGTTCTTC. Translation: CASSTNPPGSYNEQFF.

The rearrangement joins TRBV30 to TRBJ1-1; D gene unclear. The CDR3 has 14 residues. Germline loops: CDR1 GTSNPN, CDR2 SVGIG (reference sequence). Trimming left V 2 bases short and J 1 base short, with 11 bases between. The DNA for the CDR3 is TGTGCCTGGAGTCCATCCGGCCAGAACACTGAAGCTTTCTTT. Translation: CAWSPSGQNTEAFF.

This clone was observed a handful of times. The chain has TRBV2 and TRBJ2-7; D is undetermined. The germline V gene has CDR1 SNHLY and CDR2 FYNNEI. The CDR3 is 12 residues long. Deletions cut 3 bases from V and 0 bases from J, with 3 bases between. The CDR3 DNA follows: TGTGCCAGCAGTGACAGCTCCTACGAGCAGTACTTC. It encodes CASSDSSYEQYF.

The chain combines TRBV5-6 with TRBJ2-7, with D perhaps matching TRBD1 (6 bases). Trimming left V 6 bases short and J 1 base short, with 11 bases between. Germline CDR1 reads SGHDT; CDR2 reads YYEEEE. The CDR3 is 13 residues long. Here the CDR3 reads CASKMDRSYEQYF. The CDR3 coding sequence is TGTGCCAGCAAGATGGACAGATCCTACGAGCAGTACTTC.